This TCR beta chain derives from a study of OX40 agonist ivuxolimab in advanced cancers. Assay used: immunoSEQ multiplex PCR; TCRdb lists only in-frame clones, some missing. The sample contains some 69,000 clones, around 80% of which appear only once. Trimming stripped 4 bases from V and 0 bases from J, with 10 bases between. There are 15 residues in the CDR3. CDR1 SNHLY and CDR2 FYNNEI come from the germline V gene. V gene TRBV2 combines with J gene TRBJ1-5; no reliable D call. The source is an adult with an advanced solid tumor such as melanoma, head and neck, liver or kidney cancer. The sample consisted of CD4+ or CD8+ T cells sorted from blood, taken in a trial of the OX40 agonist ivuxolimab. The CDR3: CASSVGTYSNQPQHF. The CDR3 DNA follows: TGTGCCAGCAGTGTAGGCACCTATAGCAATCAGCCCCAGCATTTT.